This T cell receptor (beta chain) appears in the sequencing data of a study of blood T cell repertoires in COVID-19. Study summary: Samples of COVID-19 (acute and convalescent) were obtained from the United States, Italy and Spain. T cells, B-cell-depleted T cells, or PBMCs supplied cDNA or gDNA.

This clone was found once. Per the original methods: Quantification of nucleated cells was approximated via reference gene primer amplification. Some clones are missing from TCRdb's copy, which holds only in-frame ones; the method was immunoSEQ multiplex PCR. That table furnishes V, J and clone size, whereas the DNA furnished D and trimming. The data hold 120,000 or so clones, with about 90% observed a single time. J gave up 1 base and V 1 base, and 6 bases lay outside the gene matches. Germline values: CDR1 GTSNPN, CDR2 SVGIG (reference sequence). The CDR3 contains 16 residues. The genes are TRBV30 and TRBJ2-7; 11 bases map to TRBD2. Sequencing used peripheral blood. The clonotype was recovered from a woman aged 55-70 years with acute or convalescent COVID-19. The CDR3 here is CAWSGAWTSGSYEQYF. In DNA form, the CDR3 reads TGTGCCTGGAGTGGGGCCTGGACTAGCGGGTCCTACGAGCAGTACTTC. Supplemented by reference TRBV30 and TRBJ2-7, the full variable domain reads SQTIHQWPATLVQPVGSPLSLECTVEGTSNPNLYWYRQAAGRGLQLLFYSVGIGQISSEVPQNLSASRPQDRQFILSSKKLLLSDSGFYLCAWSGAWTSGSYEQYFGPGTRLTVT.